The clone carrying this T cell receptor beta chain was picked up many times. Using RNA transcripts as the source, TCR beta CDR3 regions were amplified. A first-round RT-PCR of the TCR CDR3 used the HTBI primer set. TCRdb recomputed calls from the multiplex PCR reads with MiXCR, one row per CDR3 protein. The sample lists approximately 720,000 distinct CDR3 sequences, around 19% occurring once. The CDR3 consists of 13 residues. V lost 1 base and J 6 bases, leaving 9 bases between the germline ends. Germline CDR1 and CDR2: SEHNR and FQNEAQ (reference sequence). The data were obtained in a study of T cells in Graves' hyperthyroidism and ophthalmopathy. Study background: Before treatment of any kind, peripheral blood was taken at initial diagnosis.

Hyperthyroidism, newly diagnosed and lasting under 2 months, affected patients aged 18 to 65. It was uncontrolled infection, other autoimmune disease, pregnancy or lactation that excluded patients. Clinicians diagnosed patients from clinical symptoms, serum thyroxine and TRAb, thyroid ultrasound and orbital computed tomography. The specimen was blood. The chain carries TRBV7-9 and TRBJ1-2; D is uncertain. The sequence came from a woman aged 45 to 65 with Graves' hyperthyroidism that later progressed to Graves' ophthalmopathy. The CDR3, as DNA: TGTGCCAGCAGCTTAGTGAGCCAGGATGGCTACACCTTC. Protein: CASSLVSQDGYTF.